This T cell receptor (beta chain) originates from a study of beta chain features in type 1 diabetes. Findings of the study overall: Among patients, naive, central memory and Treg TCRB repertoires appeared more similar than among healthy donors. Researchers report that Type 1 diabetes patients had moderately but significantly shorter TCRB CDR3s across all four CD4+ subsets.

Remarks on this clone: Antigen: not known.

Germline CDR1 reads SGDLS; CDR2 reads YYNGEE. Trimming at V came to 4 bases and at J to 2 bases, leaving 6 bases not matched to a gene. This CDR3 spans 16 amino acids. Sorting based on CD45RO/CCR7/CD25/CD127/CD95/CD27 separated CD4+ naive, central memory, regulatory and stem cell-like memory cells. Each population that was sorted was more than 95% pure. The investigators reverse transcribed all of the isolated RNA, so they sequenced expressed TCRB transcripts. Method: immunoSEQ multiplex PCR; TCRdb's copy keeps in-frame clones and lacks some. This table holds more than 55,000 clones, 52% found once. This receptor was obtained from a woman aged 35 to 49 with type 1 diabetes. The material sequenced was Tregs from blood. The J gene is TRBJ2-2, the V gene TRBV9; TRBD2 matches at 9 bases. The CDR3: CASSPRGGANTGELFF. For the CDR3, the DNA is TGTGCCAGCAGCCCGCGGGGGGGGGCCAACACCGGGGAGCTGTTTTTT.